These 9 T cell receptor beta chains were all obtained from the same sample, sequenced in a study of blood T cell repertoires in COVID-19. Using immunoSEQ multiplex PCR, the repertoire was profiled, and TCRdb retains in-frame clones only, with some absent. The repertoire holds 450,000 or so clones, with about 87% as singletons. The material sequenced was peripheral blood. Receptors originate from a man aged 18 to 35 with COVID-19, enrolled during active disease.

The V gene is TRBV24-1, the J gene TRBJ2-1, with 7 bases lining up with TRBD1. The V and J ends lost 3 bases and 3 bases, in that order; junction bases with no gene match: 7. Germline-derived CDR1 and CDR2 are KGHDR and SFDVKD. The CDR3 sequence is 16 residues long. The CDR3 region has the DNA TGTGCCACCAGTGATCAAGACGACAGGGACTACAATGAGCAGTTCTTC. This codes for CATSDQDDRDYNEQFF.

The J gene is TRBJ2-1, the V gene TRBV5-1, with TRBD2 matching over 8 bases. The CDR3 runs to 15 residues. The junction had 4 bases not matched to a gene; V was cut back by 0 bases and J by 5 bases. The V gene's germline CDR1 is SGHRS and CDR2 YFSETQ. DNA for the CDR3: TGCGCCAGCAGCTTGGTTGCGGGAGGAAACAATGAGCAGTTCTTC. It codes for CASSLVAGGNNEQFF.

The V gene is TRBV18, the J gene TRBJ2-7; the D is unclear. V lost 6 bases and J lost 3, with 6 bases in between. The CDR3 covers 11 residues. Germline V gives CDR1 KGHSH, CDR2 LQKENI. CDR3 in DNA: TGTGCCAGCTCGGAGCTCTACGAGCAGTACTTC. The encoded protein is CASSELYEQYF.

V is TRBV14 and J is TRBJ2-1; D is uncertain. V shed 4 bases and J shed 4 bases, with 14 bases lying between them. Germline V CDR1 and CDR2: SGHDN, FVKESK. CDR3 length: 15 amino acids. CDR3 protein: CASSRGGPVYNEQFF. DNA for the CDR3: TGTGCCAGCAGCCGCGGCGGTCCGGTGTACAATGAGCAGTTCTTC.

The rearrangement joins TRBV19 to TRBJ2-1, with D uncertain. Between the trimmed V and J ends, which lost 6 bases and 6 bases, there was a span of 12 bases. The CDR3 length is 13 residues. In germline, CDR1 is LNHDA, CDR2 SQIVND (reference sequence). The CDR3 DNA reads TGTGCCAGTAGCGGGTATAATTTCAATGAGCAGTTCTTC. It codes for CASSGYNFNEQFF.

The CDR3 reads CASREQGTSNQPQHF. As DNA, the CDR3 is TGTGCCAGCAGGGAACAGGGGACGAGCAATCAGCCCCAGCATTTT. This chain uses TRBV2 with TRBJ1-5, with 7 bases lining up with TRBD1. CDR3 size: 15 residues. From germline, CDR1 is SNHLY and CDR2 FYNNEI. V shed 6 bases, J shed 1 base, and the junction held 6 bases outside the gene matches.

This chain connects TRBV11-3 to TRBJ2-3; TRBD2 might be the D (6 bases). The germline CDR1 and CDR2 sequences are SGHNT and YENEEA. The CDR3 is 14 residues long. Trimming took 2 bases from V and 2 from J, leaving 8 bases between them. The CDR3 nucleotides read TGTGCCAGCAGCTTACTAGCGTCCACAGATACGCAGTATTTT. Encoded protein: CASSLLASTDTQYF. The variable domain in full, completed from reference TRBV11-3 and TRBJ2-3, reads EAGVVQSPRYKIIEKKQPVAFWCNPISGHNTLYWYLQNLGQGPELLIRYENEEAVDDSQLPKDRFSAERLKGVDSTLKIQPAELGDSAVYLCASSLLASTDTQYFGPGTRLTVL.

The chain recombines TRBV2 with TRBJ2-2; D call uncertain. Germline CDR1 is SNHLY and CDR2 is FYNNEI. This CDR3 contains 13 residues. V lost 6 bases and J 3 bases, leaving 8 bases between the germline ends. The CDR3 loop is CASRAQYTGELFF. CDR3 DNA sequence: TGTGCCAGCAGAGCACAGTACACCGGGGAGCTGTTTTTT.

J is TRBJ1-1 and V is TRBV29-1; D is undetermined. Germline assignment: CDR1 SQVTM and CDR2 ANQGSEA. This CDR3 contains 13 residues. The V and J ends lost 2 bases and 0 bases respectively, with 7 bases between them. This chain's CDR3 is CSVESPVNTEAFF. The CDR3 bases are TGCAGCGTTGAATCGCCGGTGAACACTGAAGCTTTCTTT. The full variable domain, in which reference TRBV29-1 and TRBJ1-1 provide the parts outside the CDR3, is SAVISQKPSRDICQRGTSLTIQCQVDSQVTMMFWYRQQPGQSLTLIATANQGSEATYESGFVIDKFPISRPNLTFSTLTVSNMSPEDSSIYLCSVESPVNTEAFFGQGTRLTVV.